This T cell receptor (beta chain) was obtained from a study of post-analysis software for immune sequencing data. Overall study context: The courses of disease that were included comprised relapsing-remitting, secondary progressive and progressive-relapsing multiple sclerosis. General study results and limits: Normalized Chao1 diversity was significantly reduced in patients versus controls. TRBV5-6, TRBV5-1 and TRBV20-1 belonged to a set of roughly five TRBV segments that were more frequent in patients than controls. Those samples that were prepared in the same batch co-clustered strongly by F measure.

Comment on this clonotype: What it binds is unknown.

Germline CDR1 is MNHEY and CDR2 is SMNVEV (reference sequence). This CDR3 is built from 15 residues. The V end lost 4 bases, the J end lost 11 bases, and 23 bases lay between the germline ends. Prepared libraries of TCR beta cDNA carried unique molecular identifiers. TCRdb redid the calling of the PCR reads with MiXCR, one entry per CDR3 protein. Of about 460,000 distinct CDR3 sequences listed, around 40% were seen once; the top ten hold 9% to 13%. The sequence came from a girl aged 10 to 17 with multiple sclerosis. Sequenced input: blood. The chain joins TRBV27 to TRBJ2-5; possible D gene TRBD2, 6 bases. CDR3 amino acids: CASSSLSRGLGEQYF. DNA of the CDR3: TGTGCCAGCAGTTCCCTTAGTAGGGGACTGGGGGAGCAGTACTTC.